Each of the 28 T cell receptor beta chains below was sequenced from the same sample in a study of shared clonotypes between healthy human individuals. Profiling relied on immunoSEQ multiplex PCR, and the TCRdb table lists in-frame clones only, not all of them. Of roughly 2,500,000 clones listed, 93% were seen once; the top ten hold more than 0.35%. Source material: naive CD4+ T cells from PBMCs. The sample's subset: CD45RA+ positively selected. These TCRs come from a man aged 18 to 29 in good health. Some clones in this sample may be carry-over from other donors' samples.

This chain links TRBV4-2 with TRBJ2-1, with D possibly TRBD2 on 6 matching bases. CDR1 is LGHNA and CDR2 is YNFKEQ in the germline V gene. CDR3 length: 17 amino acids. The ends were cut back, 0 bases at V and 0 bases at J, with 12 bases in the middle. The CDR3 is CASSQDRGLSSYNEQFF. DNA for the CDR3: TGTGCCAGCAGCCAAGATCGGGGGTTAAGCTCCTACAATGAGCAGTTCTTC.

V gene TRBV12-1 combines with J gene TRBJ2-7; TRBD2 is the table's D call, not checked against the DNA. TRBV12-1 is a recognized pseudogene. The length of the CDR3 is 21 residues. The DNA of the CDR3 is TGTGCCAGCAGCACGTCGTCAGGGTCAGGGACTAGCGGAGCGTTCCTTTACGAGCAGTACTTC. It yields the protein CASSTSSGSGTSGAFLYEQYF.

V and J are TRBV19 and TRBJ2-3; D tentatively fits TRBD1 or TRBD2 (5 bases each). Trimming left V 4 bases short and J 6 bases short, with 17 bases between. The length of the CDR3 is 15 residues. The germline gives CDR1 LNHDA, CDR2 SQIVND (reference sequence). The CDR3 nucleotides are TGTGCCAGTAGTACTTTCTGGGACCCGGGGGATACGCAGTATTTT. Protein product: CASSTFWDPGDTQYF.

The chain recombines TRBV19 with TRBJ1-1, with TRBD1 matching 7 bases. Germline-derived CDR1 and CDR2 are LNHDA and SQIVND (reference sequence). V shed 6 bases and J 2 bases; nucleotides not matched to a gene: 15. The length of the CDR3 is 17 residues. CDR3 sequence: CASRTHRQGAYNTEAFF. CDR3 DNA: TGTGCCAGTAGAACCCATCGACAGGGCGCCTATAACACTGAAGCTTTCTTT.

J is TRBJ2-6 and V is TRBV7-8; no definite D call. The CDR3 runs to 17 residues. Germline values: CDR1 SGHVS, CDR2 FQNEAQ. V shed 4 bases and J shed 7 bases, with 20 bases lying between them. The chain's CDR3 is CASSSMAPGRGANVLTF. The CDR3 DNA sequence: TGTGCCAGCAGCTCAATGGCTCCGGGCCGAGGAGCCAACGTCCTGACTTTC.

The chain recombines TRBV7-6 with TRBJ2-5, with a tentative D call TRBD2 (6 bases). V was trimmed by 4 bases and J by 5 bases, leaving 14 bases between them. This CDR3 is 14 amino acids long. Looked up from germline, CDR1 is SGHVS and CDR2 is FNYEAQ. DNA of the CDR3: TGTGCCAGCAGCTACTCTACGGGGGTGGAGACCCAGTACTTC. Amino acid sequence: CASSYSTGVETQYF.

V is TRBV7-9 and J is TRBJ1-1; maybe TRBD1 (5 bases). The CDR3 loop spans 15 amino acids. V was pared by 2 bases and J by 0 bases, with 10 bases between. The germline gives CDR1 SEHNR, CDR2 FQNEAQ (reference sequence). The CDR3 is CASSLRQGLNTEAFF. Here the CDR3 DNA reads TGTGCCAGCAGCTTACGGCAGGGCCTGAACACTGAAGCTTTCTTT.

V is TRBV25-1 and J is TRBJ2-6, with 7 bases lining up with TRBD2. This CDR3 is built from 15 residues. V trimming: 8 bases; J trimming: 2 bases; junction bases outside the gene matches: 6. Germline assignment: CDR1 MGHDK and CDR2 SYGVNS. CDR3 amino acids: CASGGRGTGANVLTF. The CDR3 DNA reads TGTGCCAGCGGCGGGCGGGGGACTGGGGCCAACGTCCTGACTTTC.

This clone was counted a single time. CDR3 amino acids: CASSPPLRGGGYEQYF. The CDR3 bases are TGTGCCAGCAGCCCACCATTGAGGGGCGGAGGATACGAGCAGTACTTC. V is TRBV28 and J is TRBJ2-7; either TRBD1 or TRBD2 may fit D (5 bases each). The CDR3 totals 16 residues. Germline V gives CDR1 MDHEN, CDR2 SYDVKM. V was cut by 6 bases and J by 4 bases, with 22 bases left in between.

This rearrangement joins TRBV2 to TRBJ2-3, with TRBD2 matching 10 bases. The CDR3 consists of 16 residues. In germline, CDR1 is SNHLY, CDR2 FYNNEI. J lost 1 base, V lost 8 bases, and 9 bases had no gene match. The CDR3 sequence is CASRKAGGPGTDTQYF. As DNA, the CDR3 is TGTGCCAGCCGGAAAGCGGGAGGGCCAGGCACAGATACGCAGTATTTT.

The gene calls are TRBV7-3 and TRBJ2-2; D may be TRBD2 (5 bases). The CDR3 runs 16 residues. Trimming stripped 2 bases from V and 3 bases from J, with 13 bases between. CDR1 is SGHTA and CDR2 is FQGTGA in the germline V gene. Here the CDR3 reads CASSLVGGVDTGELFF. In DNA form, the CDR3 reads TGTGCCAGCAGCTTAGTAGGAGGAGTAGACACCGGGGAGCTGTTTTTT. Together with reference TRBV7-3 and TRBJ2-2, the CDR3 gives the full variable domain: GAGVSQTPSNKVTEKGKYVELRCDPISGHTALYWYRQSLGQGPEFLIYFQGTGAADDSGLPNDRFFAVRPEGSVSTLKIQRTERGDSAVYLCASSLVGGVDTGELFFGEGSRLTVL.

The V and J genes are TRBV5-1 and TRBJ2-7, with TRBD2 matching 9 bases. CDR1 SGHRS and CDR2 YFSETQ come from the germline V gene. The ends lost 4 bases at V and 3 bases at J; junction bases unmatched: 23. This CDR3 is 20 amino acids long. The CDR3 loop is CASSPKAESPSGTTLYEQYF. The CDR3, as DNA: TGCGCCAGCAGCCCGAAAGCCGAGTCCCCTAGCGGGACTACCCTCTACGAGCAGTACTTC.

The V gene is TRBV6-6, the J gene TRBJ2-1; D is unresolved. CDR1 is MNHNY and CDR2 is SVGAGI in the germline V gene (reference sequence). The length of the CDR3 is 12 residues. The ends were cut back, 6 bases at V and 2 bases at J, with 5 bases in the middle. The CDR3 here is CASSLPYNEQFF. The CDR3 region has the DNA TGTGCCAGCAGCCTTCCCTACAATGAGCAGTTCTTC.

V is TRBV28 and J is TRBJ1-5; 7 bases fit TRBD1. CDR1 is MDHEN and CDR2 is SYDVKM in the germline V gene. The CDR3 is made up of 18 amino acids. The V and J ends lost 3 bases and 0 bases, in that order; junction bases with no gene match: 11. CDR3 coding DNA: TGTGCCAGCAGTTTTGGGACAGCCGTAATTTATAGCAATCAGCCCCAGCATTTT. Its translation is CASSFGTAVIYSNQPQHF.

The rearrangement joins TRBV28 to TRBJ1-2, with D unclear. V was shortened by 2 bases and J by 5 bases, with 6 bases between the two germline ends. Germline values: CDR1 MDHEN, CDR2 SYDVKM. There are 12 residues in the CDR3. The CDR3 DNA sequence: TGTGCCAGCAGTTTACACGCGTATGGCTACACCTTC. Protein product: CASSLHAYGYTF.

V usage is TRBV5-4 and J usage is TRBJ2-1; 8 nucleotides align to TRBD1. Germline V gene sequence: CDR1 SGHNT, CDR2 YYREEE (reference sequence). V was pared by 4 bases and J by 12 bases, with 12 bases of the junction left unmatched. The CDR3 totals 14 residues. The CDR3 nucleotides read TGTGCCAGCAGCCCCAGGACAGGGCCGTTAGGGCAGTTCTTC. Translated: CASSPRTGPLGQFF.

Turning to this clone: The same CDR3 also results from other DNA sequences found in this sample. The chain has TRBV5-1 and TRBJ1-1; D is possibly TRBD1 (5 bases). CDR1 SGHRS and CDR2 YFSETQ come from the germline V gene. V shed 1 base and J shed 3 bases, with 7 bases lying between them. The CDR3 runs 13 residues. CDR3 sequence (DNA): TGCGCCAGCAGCTTGCAAGGGGACACTGAAGCTTTCTTT. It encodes CASSLQGDTEAFF. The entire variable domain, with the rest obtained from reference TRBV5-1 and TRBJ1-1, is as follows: KAGVTQTPRYLIKTRGQQVTLSCSPISGHRSVSWYQQTPGQGLQFLFEYFSETQRNKGNFPGRFSGRQFSNSRSEMNVSTLELGDSALYLCASSLQGDTEAFFGQGTRLTVV.

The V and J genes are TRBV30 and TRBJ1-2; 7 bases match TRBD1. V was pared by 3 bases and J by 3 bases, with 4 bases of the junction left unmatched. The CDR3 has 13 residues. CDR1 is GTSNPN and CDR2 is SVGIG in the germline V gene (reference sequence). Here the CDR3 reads CAWSTGEDYGYTF. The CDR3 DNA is TGTGCCTGGAGCACAGGGGAGGACTATGGCTACACCTTC.

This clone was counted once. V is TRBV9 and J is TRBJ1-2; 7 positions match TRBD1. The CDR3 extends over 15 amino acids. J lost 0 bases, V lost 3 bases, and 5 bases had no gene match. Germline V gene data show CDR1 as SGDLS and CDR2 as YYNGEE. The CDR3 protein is CASSGQGGTNYGYTF. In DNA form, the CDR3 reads TGTGCCAGCAGCGGTCAGGGGGGCACTAACTATGGCTACACCTTC.

CDR3 region: CASSQALNYGYTF. In DNA, the CDR3 is TGCGCCAGCAGCCAAGCCCTAAACTATGGCTACACCTTC. The chain employs TRBV4-3 and TRBJ1-2; D uncertain. There are 13 residues in the CDR3. CDR1 and CDR2 from the germline V gene are LGHNA and YSLEER. Deletions cut 1 base from V and 2 bases from J, with 5 bases between.

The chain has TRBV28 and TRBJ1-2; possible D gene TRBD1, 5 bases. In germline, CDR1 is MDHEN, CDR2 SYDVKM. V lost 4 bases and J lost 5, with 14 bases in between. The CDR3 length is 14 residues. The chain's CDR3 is CASSSSGLTYGYTF. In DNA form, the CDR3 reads TGTGCCAGCAGTTCCTCGGGACTGACTTATGGCTACACCTTC.

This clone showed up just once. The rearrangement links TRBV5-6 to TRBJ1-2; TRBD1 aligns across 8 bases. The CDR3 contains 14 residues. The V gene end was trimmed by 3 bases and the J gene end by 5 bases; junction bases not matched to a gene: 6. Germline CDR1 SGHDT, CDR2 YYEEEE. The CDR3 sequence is CASSWTGLGYGYTF. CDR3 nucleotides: TGTGCCAGCAGCTGGACAGGGCTGGGGTATGGCTACACCTTC.

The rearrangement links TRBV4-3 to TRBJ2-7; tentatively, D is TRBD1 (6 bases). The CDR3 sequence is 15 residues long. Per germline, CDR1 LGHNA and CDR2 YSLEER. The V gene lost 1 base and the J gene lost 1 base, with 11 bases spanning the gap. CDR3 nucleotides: TGCGCCAGCAGCCAAGCGTCCCAGGGGTCCTACGAGCAGTACTTC. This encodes CASSQASQGSYEQYF.

The CDR3 here is CASSSGTAAAGELFF. In DNA, the CDR3 is TGTGCCAGCAGCTCCGGGACCGCCGCCGCCGGGGAGCTGTTTTTT. The V call is TRBV11-3, the J call TRBJ2-2; D tentatively reads TRBD1 or TRBD2 (5 bases each). Germline V lookup: CDR1 SGHNT, CDR2 YENEEA. The ends were cut back, 4 bases at V and 6 bases at J, with 15 bases in the middle. The CDR3 sequence is 15 residues long.

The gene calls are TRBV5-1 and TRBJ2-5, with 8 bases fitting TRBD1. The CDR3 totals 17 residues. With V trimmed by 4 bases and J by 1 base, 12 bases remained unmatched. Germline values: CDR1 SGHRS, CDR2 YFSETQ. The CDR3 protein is CASSLMGQAVFQETQYF. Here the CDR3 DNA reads TGCGCCAGCAGCCTGATGGGACAGGCCGTCTTCCAAGAGACCCAGTACTTC.

In nucleotides, the CDR3 is TGTGCCAGCAGTTTATCCCCTAGCGGGACCTACAATGAGCAGTTCTTC. Amino acid sequence: CASSLSPSGTYNEQFF. This sequence joins TRBV28 and TRBJ2-1, with TRBD2 identical over 9 bases. This CDR3 has 16 residues. V shed 1 base, J shed 2 bases, and the junction held 3 bases outside the gene matches. CDR1 is MDHEN and CDR2 is SYDVKM in the germline V gene.

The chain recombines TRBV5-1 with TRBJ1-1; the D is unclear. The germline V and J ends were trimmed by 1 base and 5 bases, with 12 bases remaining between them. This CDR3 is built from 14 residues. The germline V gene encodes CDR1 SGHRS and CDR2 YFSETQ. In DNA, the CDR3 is TGCGCCAGCAGCTTGATGGGGTCGGGGACTGAAGCTTTCTTT. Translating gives CASSLMGSGTEAFF.

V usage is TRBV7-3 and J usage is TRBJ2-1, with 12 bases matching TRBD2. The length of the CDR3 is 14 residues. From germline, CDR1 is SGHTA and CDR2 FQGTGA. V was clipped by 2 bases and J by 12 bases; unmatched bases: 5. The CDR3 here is CASSLYVTSGRQFF. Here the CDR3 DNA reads TGTGCCAGCAGCTTATACGTGACTAGCGGGAGGCAGTTCTTC.